Following are 2 T cell receptor beta chains from one sample sequenced in a study of blood T cells in healthy people across ages. Using a J-beta primer mix together with a sample-barcoded 5' primer, a second PCR was run for roughly 6 to 12 cycles. TCRdb processed the 5' RACE reads anew with MiXCR; each CDR3 protein has one entry. This sample has 550,000 to 650,000 distinct CDR3 sequences, with about 28% found just once. Sequencing was done on a sample of blood. Receptors were obtained from an elderly woman in good health.

Turning to this clonotype: Germline and junction disagree at one end, which may indicate a read error. V usage is TRBV27 and J usage is TRBJ2-1; D is unresolved. Germline CDR1 is MNHEY and CDR2 is SMNVEV (reference sequence). This CDR3 has 12 residues. CDR3 bases: TGTGCCAGCAGCTCCTCCTACAATGTGCAGTTCTTC. This translates into CASSSSYNVQFF.

This clonotype was recorded many times. The J gene is TRBJ1-6, the V gene TRBV28; 9 bases map to TRBD1. Germline V gene lookup returns CDR1 MDHEN and CDR2 SYDVKM. After removal of 0 bases from V and 8 bases from J, the junction contained 2 bases not matched to a gene. This CDR3 has 15 amino acids. The CDR3, as DNA: TGTGCCAGCAGTTTATGGGGACAGGGCGATTCACCCCTCCACTTT. It yields the protein CASSLWGQGDSPLHF.